Listed below are T cell receptor beta chains from one sample, sequenced in a study of regulatory T cells in long-lasting Graves disease. Each CDR3 protein is one row after TCRdb ran MiXCR on the multiplex PCR reads. Of about 470,000 distinct CDR3 sequences listed, less than 25% were seen once; the top ten hold over 7.5%. Source: peripheral blood mononuclear cells (PBMCs), taken when the disease was refractory, from a patient treated with antithyroid drugs. The receptors come from a female donor with Graves disease. Both conserved end residues are part of each CDR3. D genes are given only for firm matches. Only part of the rows carry a size: once, few, many, or a class if the clone is expanded.

TRBV5-1	many	TRBJ1-1	14	TRBD1	CASSPGQRNTEAFF	TGCGCCAGCAGCCCGGGACAGCGGAACACTGAAGCTTTCTTT
TRBV12-3/TRBV12-4	NA	TRBJ2-4	16	TRBD1	CASSFFLTGGENIQYF	TGTGCCAGCAGTTTCTTTCTGACAGGGGGCGAAAACATTCAGTACTTC
TRBV13	few	TRBJ1-2	13	NA	CASTFGRFYGYTF	TGTGCCAGCACCTTTGGGCGGTTCTATGGCTACACCTTC
TRBV20-1	NA	TRBJ2-7	13	TRBD1	CSADRTGTYEQYF	TGCAGTGCGGATCGGACAGGAACCTACGAGCAGTACTTC
TRBV27	NA	TRBJ2-1	12	NA	CASSFFGNEQFF	TGTGCCAGCAGTTTTTTTGGCAATGAGCAGTTCTTC
TRBV30	few	TRBJ1-1	12	NA	CAWRAWGTEAFF	TGTGCCTGGAGGGCTTGGGGCACTGAAGCTTTCTTT
TRBV7-2	many	TRBJ2-4	13	NA	CATSIGSINIQYF	TGTGCCACCTCTATCGGGAGTATAAACATTCAGTACTTC
TRBV28	many	TRBJ1-2	15	NA	CASSLYGQSVSGYTF	TGTGCCAGCAGTTTATACGGGCAGTCCGTCTCTGGCTACACCTTC
TRBV20-1	few	TRBJ1-2	12	NA	CSAREQTYGYTF	TGCAGTGCTAGAGAACAGACCTATGGCTACACCTTC
TRBV28	NA	TRBJ1-2	16	TRBD1	CASSPLRTGAINGYTF	TGTGCCAGCAGTCCGCTCAGGACAGGGGCGATTAACGGCTACACCTTC
TRBV19	many	TRBJ1-2	18	NA	CASSMPRTRVGNNYGYTF	TGTGCCAGTAGTATGCCGCGCACTCGGGTCGGAAATAACTATGGCTACACCTTC
TRBV6-1	NA	TRBJ2-3	12	NA	CASSIDRHTQYF	TGTGCCAGCAGCATAGACAGACATACGCAGTATTTT
TRBV15	few	TRBJ2-2	15	NA	CATSRGEGAAGELFF	TGTGCCACCAGCAGAGGGGAGGGGGCGGCCGGGGAGCTGTTTTTT
TRBV28	few	TRBJ2-3	15	TRBD1	CASSLGTGGTDTQYF	TGTGCCAGCAGTTTAGGTACAGGGGGCACAGATACGCAGTATTTT
TRBV2	NA	TRBJ1-5	13	TRBD1	CTSSVGGPQPQHF	TGTACCAGCAGTGTAGGGGGCCCTCAGCCCCAGCATTTT
TRBV15	many	TRBJ1-1	14	TRBD1	CATSRGTERLTAFF	TGTGCCACCAGCCGCGGGACAGAAAGGCTCACAGCTTTCTTT
TRBV11-3	many	TRBJ2-2	16	NA	CASSPGSASPTGELFF	TGTGCCAGCAGCCCGGGCAGCGCCTCCCCCACCGGGGAGCTGTTTTTT
TRBV7-9	few	TRBJ2-4	19	NA	CASSGNSQGWGTAKNIQYF	TGTGCCAGCAGCGGTAACAGTCAGGGGTGGGGGACCGCCAAAAACATTCAGTACTTC
TRBV29-1	NA	TRBJ2-7	12	NA	CSVVSRGHEQYF	TGCAGCGTTGTGTCCAGGGGCCACGAGCAGTACTTC
TRBV5-6	NA	TRBJ1-6	13	NA	CASRRKGYSPLHF	TGTGCCAGCAGACGGAAGGGGTATTCACCCCTCCACTTT
TRBV28	many	TRBJ1-2	15	NA	CASTVFAGYNYGYTF	TGTGCCAGCACCGTTTTCGCAGGGTACAACTATGGCTACACCTTC
TRBV6-1	NA	TRBJ2-2	21	TRBD2	CASSEAPSGLAGTLNTGELFF	TGTGCCAGCAGTGAAGCTCCCTCCGGGCTAGCGGGGACCCTGAACACCGGGGAGCTGTTTTTT